This T cell receptor (beta chain) was profiled in a study of T cells in pancreatic ductal adenocarcinoma. Selected pancreatic ductal adenocarcinoma patients had undergone surgery without neoadjuvant therapy. Repertoires were generated with immunoSEQ multiplex PCR, while TCRdb's copy carries only in-frame clones and drops some. The data contain about 30,000 clones, approximately 94% of them singletons. The TCR was taken from a human donor with pancreatic ductal adenocarcinoma. The material sequenced was PBMCs.

CDR3 coding DNA: TGTGCCAGCAGATCGGGACGGACCTACGAGCAGTACTTC. As protein: CASRSGRTYEQYF. This chain links TRBV25-1 with TRBJ2-7, with D perhaps being TRBD1 or TRBD2 (5 bases each). CDR3 size: 13 residues. V lost 6 bases and J lost 2, with 11 bases in between. Per the germline V gene, CDR1 is MGHDK and CDR2 is SYGVNS.